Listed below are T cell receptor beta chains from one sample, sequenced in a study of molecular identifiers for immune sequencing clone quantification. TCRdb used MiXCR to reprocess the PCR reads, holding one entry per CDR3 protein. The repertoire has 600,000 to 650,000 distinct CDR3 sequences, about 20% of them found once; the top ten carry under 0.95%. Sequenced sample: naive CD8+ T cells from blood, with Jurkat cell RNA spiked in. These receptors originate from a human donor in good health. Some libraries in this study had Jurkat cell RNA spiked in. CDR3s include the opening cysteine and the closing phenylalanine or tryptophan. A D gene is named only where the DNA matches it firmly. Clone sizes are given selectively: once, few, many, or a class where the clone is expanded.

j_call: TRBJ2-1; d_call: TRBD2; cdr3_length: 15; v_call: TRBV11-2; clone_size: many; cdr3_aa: CASSLGRGGLGEQFF; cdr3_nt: TGTGCCAGCAGCTTAGGCCGGGGGGGCCTCGGTGAGCAGTTCTTC
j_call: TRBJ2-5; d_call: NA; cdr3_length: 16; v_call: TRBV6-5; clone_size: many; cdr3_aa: CASSYSIRGGQETQYF; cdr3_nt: TGTGCCAGCAGTTACTCGATTCGAGGGGGCCAAGAGACCCAGTACTTC
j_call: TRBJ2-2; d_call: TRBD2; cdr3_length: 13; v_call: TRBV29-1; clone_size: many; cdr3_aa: CSVEGLAAGELFF; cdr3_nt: TGCAGCGTGGAAGGACTAGCAGCCGGGGAGCTGTTTTTT
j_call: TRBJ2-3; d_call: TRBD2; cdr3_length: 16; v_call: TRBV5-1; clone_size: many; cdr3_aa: CASSMTSGGTTDTQYF; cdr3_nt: TGCGCCAGCAGCATGACTAGCGGGGGGACCACAGATACGCAGTATTTT
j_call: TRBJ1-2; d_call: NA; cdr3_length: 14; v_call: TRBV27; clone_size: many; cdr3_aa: CASSLWAGSFGYTF; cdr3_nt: TGTGCCAGCAGTTTATGGGCAGGGTCTTTTGGCTACACCTTC
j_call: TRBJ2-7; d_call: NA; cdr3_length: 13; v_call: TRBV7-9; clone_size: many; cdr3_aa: CASSSGYYYEQYF; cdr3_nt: TGTGCCAGCAGCTCAGGATACTACTACGAGCAGTACTTC
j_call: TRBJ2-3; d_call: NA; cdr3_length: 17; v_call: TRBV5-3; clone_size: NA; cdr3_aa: CARSLRVLTPRTGTQYF; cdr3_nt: TGTGCCAGAAGCCTCCGAGTGCTCACCCCTCGCACAGGTACGCAGTATTTT
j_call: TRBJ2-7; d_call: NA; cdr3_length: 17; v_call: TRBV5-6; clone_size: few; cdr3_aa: CASSLRGDGGGRNEQYF; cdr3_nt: TGTGCCAGCAGCTTAAGGGGGGACGGCGGAGGGAGGAACGAGCAGTACTTC
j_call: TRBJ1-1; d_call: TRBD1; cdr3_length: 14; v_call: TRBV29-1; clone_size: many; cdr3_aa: CSGGDRVISAEAFF; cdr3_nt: TGCAGCGGAGGGGACAGGGTTATCTCCGCTGAAGCTTTCTTT
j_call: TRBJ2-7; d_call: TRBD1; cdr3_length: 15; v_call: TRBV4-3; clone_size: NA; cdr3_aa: CASSPSGQGTYEQYF; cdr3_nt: TGCGCCAGCAGCCCATCGGGACAGGGGACCTACGAGCAGTACTTC
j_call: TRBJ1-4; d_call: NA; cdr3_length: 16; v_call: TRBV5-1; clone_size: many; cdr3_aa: CASSSEHITTNEKLFF; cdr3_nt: TGCGCCAGCAGCTCGGAACACATTACAACTAATGAAAAACTGTTTTTT
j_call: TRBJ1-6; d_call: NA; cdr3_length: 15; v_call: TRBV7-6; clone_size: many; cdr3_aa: CASSLADSNNSPLHF; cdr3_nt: TGTGCCAGCAGCTTAGCGGATAGCAACAATTCACCCCTCCACTTT
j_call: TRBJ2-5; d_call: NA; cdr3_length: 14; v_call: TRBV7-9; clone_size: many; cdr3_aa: CASSLGVDRGTQYF; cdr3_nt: TGTGCCAGCAGCTTAGGGGTGGATCGAGGGACCCAGTACTTC
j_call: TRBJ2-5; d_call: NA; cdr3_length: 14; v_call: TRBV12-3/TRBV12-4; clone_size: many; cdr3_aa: CASSLPGSEETQYF; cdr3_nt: TGTGCCAGCAGTTTACCCGGGTCGGAGGAGACCCAGTACTTC
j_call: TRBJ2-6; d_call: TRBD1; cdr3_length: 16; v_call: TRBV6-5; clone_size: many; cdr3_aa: CASSTGQISGANVLTF; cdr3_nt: TGTGCCAGCAGTACGGGACAGATCTCTGGGGCCAACGTCCTGACTTTC
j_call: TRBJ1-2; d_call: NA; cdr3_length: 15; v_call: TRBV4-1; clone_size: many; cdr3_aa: CASSQDLATAYGYTF; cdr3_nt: TGCGCCAGCAGCCAAGATCTGGCGACAGCTTATGGCTACACCTTC
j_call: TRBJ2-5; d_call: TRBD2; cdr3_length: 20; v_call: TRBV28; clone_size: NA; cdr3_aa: CASSLPGTSGRRSPQETQYF; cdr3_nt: TGTGCCAGCAGTTTACCGGGGACTAGCGGGAGGAGAAGCCCCCAAGAGACCCAGTACTTC
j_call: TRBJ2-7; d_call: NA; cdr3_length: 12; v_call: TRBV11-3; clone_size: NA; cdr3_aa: CASSKQGSEQYF; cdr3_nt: TGTGCCAGCAGCAAACAGGGTTCCGAGCAGTACTTC
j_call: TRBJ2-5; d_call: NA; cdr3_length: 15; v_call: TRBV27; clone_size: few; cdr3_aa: CASSPSGGRTETQYF; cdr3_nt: TGTGCCAGCAGTCCCTCCGGGGGGCGAACAGAGACCCAGTACTTC
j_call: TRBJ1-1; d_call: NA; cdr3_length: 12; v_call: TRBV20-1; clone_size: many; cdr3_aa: CSANRMNTEAFF; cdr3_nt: TGCAGTGCTAACAGGATGAACACTGAAGCTTTCTTT
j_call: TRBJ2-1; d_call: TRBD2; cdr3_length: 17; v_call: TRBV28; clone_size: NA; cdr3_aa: CASSLHSGVISYNEQFF; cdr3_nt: TGTGCCAGCAGTCTTCATAGCGGGGTGATCTCCTACAATGAGCAGTTCTTC
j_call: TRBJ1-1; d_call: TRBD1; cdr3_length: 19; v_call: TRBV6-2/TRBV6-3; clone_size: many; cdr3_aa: CASSYPPPGTGGRDTEAFF; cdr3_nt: TGTGCCAGCAGTTACCCCCCCCCCGGGACAGGGGGGAGGGACACTGAAGCTTTCTTT
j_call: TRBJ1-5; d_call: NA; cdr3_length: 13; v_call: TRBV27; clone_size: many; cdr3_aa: CASSLSPYQPQHF; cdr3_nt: TGTGCCAGCAGTTTAAGCCCGTATCAGCCCCAGCATTTT
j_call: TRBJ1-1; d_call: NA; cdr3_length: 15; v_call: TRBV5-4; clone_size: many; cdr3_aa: CASSLEGIYFTEAFF; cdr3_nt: TGTGCCAGCAGCTTGGAGGGTATATATTTCACTGAAGCTTTCTTT
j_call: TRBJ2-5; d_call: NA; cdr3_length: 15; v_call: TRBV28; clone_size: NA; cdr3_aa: CASSLWEGFRETQYF; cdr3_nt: TGTGCCAGCAGTTTATGGGAGGGGTTCCGGGAGACCCAGTACTTC
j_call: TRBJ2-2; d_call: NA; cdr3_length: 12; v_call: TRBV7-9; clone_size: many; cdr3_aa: CASITDTGELFF; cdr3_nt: TGTGCCAGCATAACGGACACCGGGGAGCTGTTTTTT
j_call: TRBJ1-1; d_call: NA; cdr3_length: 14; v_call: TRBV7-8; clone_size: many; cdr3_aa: CASSLGRQLTEAFF; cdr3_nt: TGTGCCAGCAGCTTAGGCAGGCAGCTCACTGAAGCTTTCTTT
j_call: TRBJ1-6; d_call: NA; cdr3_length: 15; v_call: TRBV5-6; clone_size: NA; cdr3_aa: CASSLGGGFGSPLHF; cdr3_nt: TGTGCCAGCAGCTTGGGTGGTGGGTTTGGTTCACCCCTCCACTTT
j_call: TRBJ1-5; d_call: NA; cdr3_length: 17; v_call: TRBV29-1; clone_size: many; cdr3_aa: CSVEGPGGSYSNQPQHF; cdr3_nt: TGCAGCGTTGAGGGGCCCGGGGGTTCGTATAGCAATCAGCCCCAGCATTTT
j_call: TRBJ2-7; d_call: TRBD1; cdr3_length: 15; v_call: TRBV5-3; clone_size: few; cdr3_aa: CASSPDLGTAHEQYF; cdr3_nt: TGTGCCAGCAGCCCGGACCTTGGGACAGCCCACGAGCAGTACTTC
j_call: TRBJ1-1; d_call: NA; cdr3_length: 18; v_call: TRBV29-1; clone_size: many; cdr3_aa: CSVEDPDAGARVNTEAFF; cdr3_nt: TGCAGCGTTGAAGATCCGGATGCGGGGGCGCGGGTGAACACTGAAGCTTTCTTT
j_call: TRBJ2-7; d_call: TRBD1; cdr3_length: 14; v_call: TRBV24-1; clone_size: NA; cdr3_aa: CAASDRGQGDEQYF; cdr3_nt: TGTGCCGCCAGTGACCGCGGACAGGGGGACGAGCAGTACTTC
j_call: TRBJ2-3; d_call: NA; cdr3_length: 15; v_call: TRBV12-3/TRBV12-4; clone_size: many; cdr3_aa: CASSFNAPSTDTQYF; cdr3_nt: TGTGCCAGCAGTTTTAACGCCCCGTCCACAGATACGCAGTATTTT
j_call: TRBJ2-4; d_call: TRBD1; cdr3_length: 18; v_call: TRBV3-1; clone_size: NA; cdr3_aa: CARSPTVRQGLAKNIQYF; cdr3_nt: TGTGCCAGAAGCCCCACGGTCAGACAGGGGCTAGCCAAAAACATTCAGTACTTC
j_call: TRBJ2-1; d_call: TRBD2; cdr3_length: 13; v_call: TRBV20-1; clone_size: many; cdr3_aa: CSSLAVSYNEQFF; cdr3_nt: TGCAGCTCACTAGCGGTCTCCTACAATGAGCAGTTCTTC
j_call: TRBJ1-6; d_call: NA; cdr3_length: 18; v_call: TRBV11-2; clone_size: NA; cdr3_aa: CASSFGHSYDSDNSPLHF; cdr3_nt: TGTGCCAGCAGCTTCGGTCATTCGTACGACAGTGATAATTCACCCCTCCACTTT
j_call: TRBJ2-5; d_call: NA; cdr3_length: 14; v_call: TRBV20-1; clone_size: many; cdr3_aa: CSARSSDVQETQYF; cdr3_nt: TGCAGTGCTCGGTCTAGTGATGTACAAGAGACCCAGTACTTC
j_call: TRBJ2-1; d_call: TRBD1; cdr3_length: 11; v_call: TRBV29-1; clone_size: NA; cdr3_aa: CSVDTGGEQFF; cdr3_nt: TGCAGCGTTGATACAGGGGGGGAGCAGTTCTTC
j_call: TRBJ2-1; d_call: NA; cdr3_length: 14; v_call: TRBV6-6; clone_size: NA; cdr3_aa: CANTNPSSFDEQFF; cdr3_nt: TGTGCCAACACCAACCCCTCCAGCTTCGATGAGCAGTTCTTC
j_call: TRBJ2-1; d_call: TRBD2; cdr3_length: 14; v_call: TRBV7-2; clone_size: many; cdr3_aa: CASSIPGLENEQFF; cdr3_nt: TGTGCCAGCAGCATTCCGGGACTAGAAAATGAGCAGTTCTTC
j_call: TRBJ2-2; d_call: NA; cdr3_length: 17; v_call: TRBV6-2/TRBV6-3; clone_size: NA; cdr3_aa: CASSQRNREVWTGELFF; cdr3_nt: TGTGCCAGCAGTCAACGGAACAGGGAGGTATGGACCGGGGAGCTGTTTTTT
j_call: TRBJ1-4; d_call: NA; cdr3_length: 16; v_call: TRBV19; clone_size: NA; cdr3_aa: CASSIALGRANEKLFF; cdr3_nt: TGTGCCAGTAGTATAGCCCTGGGTAGGGCTAATGAAAAACTGTTTTTT
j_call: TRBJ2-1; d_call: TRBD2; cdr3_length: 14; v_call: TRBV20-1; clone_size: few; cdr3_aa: CSASPRERNNEQFF; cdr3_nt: TGCAGTGCTAGCCCGCGGGAGAGGAACAATGAGCAGTTCTTC
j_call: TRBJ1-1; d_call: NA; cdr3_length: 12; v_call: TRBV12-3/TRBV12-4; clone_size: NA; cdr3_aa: CASSPNREEAFF; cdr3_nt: TGTGCCAGCAGTCCAAACAGGGAAGAAGCTTTCTTT
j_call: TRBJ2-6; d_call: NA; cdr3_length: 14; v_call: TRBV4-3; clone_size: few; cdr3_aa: CASSHLGGANVLTF; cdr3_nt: TGCGCCAGCAGCCACCTGGGAGGGGCCAACGTCCTGACTTTC
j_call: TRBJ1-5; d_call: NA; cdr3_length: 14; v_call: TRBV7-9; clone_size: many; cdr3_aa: CASSLGEGNQPQHF; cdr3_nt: TGTGCCAGCAGCTTAGGTGAGGGCAATCAGCCCCAGCATTTT
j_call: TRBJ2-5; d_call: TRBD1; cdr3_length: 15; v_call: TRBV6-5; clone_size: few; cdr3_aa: CASSSGQGTGETQYF; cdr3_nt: TGTGCCAGCAGTTCCGGACAGGGTACGGGGGAGACCCAGTACTTC
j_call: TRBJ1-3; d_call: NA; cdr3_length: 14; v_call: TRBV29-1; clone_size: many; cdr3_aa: CSVLTGIPGNTIYF; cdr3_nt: TGCAGCGTTTTAACAGGGATACCTGGAAACACCATATATTTT
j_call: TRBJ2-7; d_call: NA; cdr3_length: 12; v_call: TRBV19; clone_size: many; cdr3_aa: CASSQGWNEQYF; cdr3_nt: TGTGCCAGTAGTCAGGGGTGGAACGAGCAGTACTTC
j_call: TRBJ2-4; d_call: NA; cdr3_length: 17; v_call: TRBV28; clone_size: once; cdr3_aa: CASSSHPAEGFKNIQYF; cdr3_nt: TGTGCCAGCAGTTCTCACCCAGCGGAAGGGTTCAAAAACATTCAGTACTTC
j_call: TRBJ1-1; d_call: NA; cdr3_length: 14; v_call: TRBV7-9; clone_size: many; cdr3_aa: CASSRASENTEAFF; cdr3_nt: TGTGCCAGCAGCCGGGCCAGCGAGAACACTGAAGCTTTCTTT
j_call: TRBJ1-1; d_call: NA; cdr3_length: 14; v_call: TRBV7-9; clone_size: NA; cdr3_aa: CASSPIRRNTEAFF; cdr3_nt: TGTGCCAGCAGTCCGATTCGACGGAACACTGAAGCTTTCTTT